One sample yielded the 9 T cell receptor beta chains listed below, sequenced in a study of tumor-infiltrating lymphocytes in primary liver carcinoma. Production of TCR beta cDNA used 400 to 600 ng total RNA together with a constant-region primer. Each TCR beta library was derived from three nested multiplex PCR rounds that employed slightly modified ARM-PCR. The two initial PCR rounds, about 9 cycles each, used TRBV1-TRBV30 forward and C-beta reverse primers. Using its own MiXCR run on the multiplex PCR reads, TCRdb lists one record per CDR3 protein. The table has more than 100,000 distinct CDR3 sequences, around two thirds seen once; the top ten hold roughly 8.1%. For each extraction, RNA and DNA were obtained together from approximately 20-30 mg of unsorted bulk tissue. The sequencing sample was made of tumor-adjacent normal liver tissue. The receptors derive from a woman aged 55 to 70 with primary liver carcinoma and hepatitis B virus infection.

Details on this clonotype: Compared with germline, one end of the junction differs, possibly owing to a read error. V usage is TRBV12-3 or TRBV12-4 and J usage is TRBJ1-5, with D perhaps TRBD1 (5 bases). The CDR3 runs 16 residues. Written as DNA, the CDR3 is TGTGCCAGCCACCCCGGGGCCCATATTAGCAATCGGCCCCGGCATTTT. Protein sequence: CASHPGAHISNRPRHF.

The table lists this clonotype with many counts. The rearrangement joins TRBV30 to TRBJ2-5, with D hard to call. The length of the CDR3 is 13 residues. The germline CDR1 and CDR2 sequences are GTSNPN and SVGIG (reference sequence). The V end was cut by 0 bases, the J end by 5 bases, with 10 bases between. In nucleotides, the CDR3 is TGTGCCTGGAGTGTACCGGGCCGGGAGACCCAGTACTTC. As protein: CAWSVPGRETQYF.

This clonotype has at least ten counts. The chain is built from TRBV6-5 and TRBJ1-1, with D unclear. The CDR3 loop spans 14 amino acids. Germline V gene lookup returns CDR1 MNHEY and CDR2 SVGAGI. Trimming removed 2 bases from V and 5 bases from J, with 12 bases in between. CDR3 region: CASSYRRLGTEAFF. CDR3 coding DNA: TGTGCCAGCAGTTACCGAAGGTTGGGGACTGAAGCTTTCTTT.

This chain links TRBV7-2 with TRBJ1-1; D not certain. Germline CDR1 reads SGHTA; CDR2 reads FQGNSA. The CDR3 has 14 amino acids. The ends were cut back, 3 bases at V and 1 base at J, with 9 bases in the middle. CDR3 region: CASSFRGGNTEAFF. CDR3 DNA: TGTGCCAGCAGCTTTCGGGGAGGGAACACTGAAGCTTTCTTT.

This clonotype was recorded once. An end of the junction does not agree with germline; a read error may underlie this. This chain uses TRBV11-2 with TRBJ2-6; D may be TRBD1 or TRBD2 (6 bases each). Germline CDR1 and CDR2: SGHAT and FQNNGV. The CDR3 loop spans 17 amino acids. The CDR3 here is CASSPRGGPSGANVPTF. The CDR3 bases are TGTGCCAGCAGCCCCAGGGGCGGACCCTCGGGGGCCAACGTCCCGACTTTC.

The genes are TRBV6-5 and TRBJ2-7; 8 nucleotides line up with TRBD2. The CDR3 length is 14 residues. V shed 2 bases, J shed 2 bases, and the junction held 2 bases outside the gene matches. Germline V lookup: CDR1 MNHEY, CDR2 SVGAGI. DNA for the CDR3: TGTGCCAGCAGTTACGAGCGGGGGCCCTACGAGCAGTACTTC. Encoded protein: CASSYERGPYEQYF.

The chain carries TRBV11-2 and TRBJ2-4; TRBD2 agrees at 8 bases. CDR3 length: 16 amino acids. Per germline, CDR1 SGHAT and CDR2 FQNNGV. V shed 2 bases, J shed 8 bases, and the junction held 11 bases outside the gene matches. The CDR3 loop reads CASSLRREDRSHIQYF. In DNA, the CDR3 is TGTGCCAGCAGCTTACGGCGGGAGGACCGAAGCCACATTCAGTACTTC.

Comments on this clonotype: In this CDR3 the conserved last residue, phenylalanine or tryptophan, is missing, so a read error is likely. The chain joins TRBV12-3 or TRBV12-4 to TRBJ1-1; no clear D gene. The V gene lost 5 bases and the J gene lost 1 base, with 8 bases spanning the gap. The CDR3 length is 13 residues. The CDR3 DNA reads TGTGCCAGCAGTAGACGGGAGAACACTGAAGCTTTCTAT. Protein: CASSRRENTEAFY.

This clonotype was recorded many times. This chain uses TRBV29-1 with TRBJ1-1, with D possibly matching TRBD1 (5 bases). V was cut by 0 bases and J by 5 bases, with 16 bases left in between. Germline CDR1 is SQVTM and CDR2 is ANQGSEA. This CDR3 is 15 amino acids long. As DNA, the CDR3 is TGCAGCGTTGAAGAAGAGGGCAGGGTGGAGACTGAAGCTTTCTTT. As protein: CSVEEEGRVETEAFF.